This T cell receptor (beta chain) was sequenced for a study of blood T cell repertoires in COVID-19. All enrollees were roughly 18 to 95 years old and from some 24 US areas. Profiling relied on immunoSEQ multiplex PCR, and the TCRdb table lists in-frame clones only, not all of them. The table has about 46,000 clones, about 88% seen once. Trimming cost V 2 bases and J 4 bases; bases outside gene matches: 5. Germline-derived CDR1 and CDR2 are SGHNT and YYREEE (reference sequence). The CDR3 runs 14 residues. The sequence derives from a woman aged 50 to 60 who had recovered from COVID-19. The chain links TRBV5-4 to TRBJ1-1; 7 nucleotides agree with TRBD1. Sequences were obtained from PBMCs or T cells enriched from blood (not recorded which). The DNA for the CDR3 is TGTGCCAGCAGCTTAGACAGGGTTATCACTGAAGCTTTCTTT. Amino acid sequence: CASSLDRVITEAFF.